Here is one T cell receptor (beta chain) with its context. Its antigen is not known. Via MiXCR, TCRdb re-called the multiplex PCR reads, giving one row per CDR3 protein. Of hundreds of thousands of distinct CDR3 sequences in the sample, 32% were seen once. The data were taken from a study of breast tumors, draining lymph nodes, adjacent tissues. Study observations and caveats: Compared with basal-like, luminal-like tumors shared significantly more repertoire with nontumor tissue.

The lymph nodes were axillary draining lymph nodes from breast cancer patients. This clonotype was obtained from a female donor with breast cancer. Some clones in this sample may be carry-over from other donors' samples. Source material: axillary lymph node tissue.

DNA of the CDR3: TGTGCCAGCAGTTTAGGGGGGCTTAACACTGAAGCTTTCTTT. Translating it yields CASSLGGLNTEAFF. The genes are TRBV12-3 or TRBV12-4 and TRBJ1-1; maybe TRBD1 (6 bases). V lost 1 base to trimming and J lost 2 bases, with 8 bases between them. This CDR3 comprises 14 residues.